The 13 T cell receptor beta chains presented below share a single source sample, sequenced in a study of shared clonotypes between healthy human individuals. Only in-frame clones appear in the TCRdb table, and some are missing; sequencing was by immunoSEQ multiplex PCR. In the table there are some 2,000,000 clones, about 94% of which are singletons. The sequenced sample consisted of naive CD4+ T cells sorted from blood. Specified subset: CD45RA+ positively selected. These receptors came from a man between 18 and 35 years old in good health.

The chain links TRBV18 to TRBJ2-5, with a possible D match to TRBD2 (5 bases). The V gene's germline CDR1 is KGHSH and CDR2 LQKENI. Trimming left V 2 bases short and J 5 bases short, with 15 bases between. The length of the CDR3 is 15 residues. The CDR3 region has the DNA TGTGCCAGCTCACCATCTTTTACAGCGGAGGAGACCCAGTACTTC. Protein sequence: CASSPSFTAEETQYF.

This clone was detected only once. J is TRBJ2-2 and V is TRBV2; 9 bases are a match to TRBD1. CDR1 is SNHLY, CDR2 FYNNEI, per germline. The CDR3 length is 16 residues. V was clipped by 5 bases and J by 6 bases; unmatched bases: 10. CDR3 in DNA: TGTGCCAGCAGTCCGGCCGGGACAGGGTTTCCCGGGGAGCTGTTTTTT. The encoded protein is CASSPAGTGFPGELFF.

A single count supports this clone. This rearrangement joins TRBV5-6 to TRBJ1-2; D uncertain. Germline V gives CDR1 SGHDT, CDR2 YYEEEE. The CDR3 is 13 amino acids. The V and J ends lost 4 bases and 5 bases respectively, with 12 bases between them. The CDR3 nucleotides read TGTGCCAGCAGCACGGACGGGAGATATGGCTACACCTTC. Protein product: CASSTDGRYGYTF. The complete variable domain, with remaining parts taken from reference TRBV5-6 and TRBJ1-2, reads DAGVTQSPTHLIKTRGQQVTLRCSPKSGHDTVSWYQQALGQGPQFIFQYYEEEERQRGNFPDRFSGHQFPNYSSELNVNALLLGDSALYLCASSTDGRYGYTFGSGTRLTVV.

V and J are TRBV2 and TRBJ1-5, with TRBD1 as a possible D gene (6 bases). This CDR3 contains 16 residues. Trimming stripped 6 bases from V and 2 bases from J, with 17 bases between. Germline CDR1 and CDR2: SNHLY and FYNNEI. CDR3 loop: CASSFSTTGGNQPQHF. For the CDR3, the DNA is TGTGCCAGCAGCTTTTCCACGACAGGAGGCAATCAGCCCCAGCATTTT.

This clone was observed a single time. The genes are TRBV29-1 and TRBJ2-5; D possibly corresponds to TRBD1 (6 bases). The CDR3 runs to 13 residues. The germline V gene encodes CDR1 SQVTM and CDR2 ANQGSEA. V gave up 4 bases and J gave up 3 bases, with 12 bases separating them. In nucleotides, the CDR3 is TGCAGCGTTGTTGGGGGCCCAAAAGAGACCCAGTACTTC. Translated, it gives CSVVGGPKETQYF.

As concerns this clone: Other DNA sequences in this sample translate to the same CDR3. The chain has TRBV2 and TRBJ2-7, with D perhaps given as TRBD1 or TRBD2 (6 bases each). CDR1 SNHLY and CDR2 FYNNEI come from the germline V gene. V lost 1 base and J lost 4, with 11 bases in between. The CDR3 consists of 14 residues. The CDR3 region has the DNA TGTGCCAGCAGTGAAGAGGGGGGTCCTTACGAGCAGTACTTC. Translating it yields CASSEEGGPYEQYF.

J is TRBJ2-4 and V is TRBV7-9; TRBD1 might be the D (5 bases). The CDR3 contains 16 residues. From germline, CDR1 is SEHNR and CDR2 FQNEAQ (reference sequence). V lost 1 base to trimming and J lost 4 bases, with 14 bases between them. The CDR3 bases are TGTGCCAGCAGCTTAGTGGGGCAGACCACTAAAAACATTCAGTACTTC. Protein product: CASSLVGQTTKNIQYF.

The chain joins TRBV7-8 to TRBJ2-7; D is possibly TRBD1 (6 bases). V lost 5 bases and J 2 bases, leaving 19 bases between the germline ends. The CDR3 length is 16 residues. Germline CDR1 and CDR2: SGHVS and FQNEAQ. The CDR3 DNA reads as TGTGCCAGCAGCCCCGAACCCGGACAGCGTGCCTACGAGCAGTACTTC. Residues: CASSPEPGQRAYEQYF. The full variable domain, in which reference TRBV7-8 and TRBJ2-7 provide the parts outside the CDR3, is GAGVSQSPRYKVAKRGQDVALRCDPISGHVSLFWYQQALGQGPEFLTYFQNEAQLDKSGLPSDRFFAERPEGSVSTLKIQRTQQEDSAVYLCASSPEPGQRAYEQYFGPGTRLTVT.

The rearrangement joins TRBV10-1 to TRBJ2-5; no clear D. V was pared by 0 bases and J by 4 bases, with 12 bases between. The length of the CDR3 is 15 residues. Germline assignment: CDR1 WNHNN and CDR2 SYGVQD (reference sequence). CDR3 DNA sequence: TGCGCCAGCAGTGAGTCGGGCTGGGAACCAGAGACCCAGTACTTC. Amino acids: CASSESGWEPETQYF.

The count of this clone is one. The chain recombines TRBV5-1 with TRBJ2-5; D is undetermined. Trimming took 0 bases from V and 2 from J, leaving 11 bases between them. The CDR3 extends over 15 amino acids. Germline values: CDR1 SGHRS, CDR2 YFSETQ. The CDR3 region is CASSLEWGWQETQYF. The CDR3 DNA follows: TGCGCCAGCAGCTTGGAATGGGGTTGGCAAGAGACCCAGTACTTC.

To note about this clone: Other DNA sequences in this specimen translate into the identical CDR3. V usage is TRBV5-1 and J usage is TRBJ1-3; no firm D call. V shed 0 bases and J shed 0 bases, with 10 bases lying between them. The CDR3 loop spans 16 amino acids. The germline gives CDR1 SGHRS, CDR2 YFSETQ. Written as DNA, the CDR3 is TGCGCCAGCAGCTTGGAGGGCGTATCCTCTGGAAACACCATATATTTT. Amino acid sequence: CASSLEGVSSGNTIYF.

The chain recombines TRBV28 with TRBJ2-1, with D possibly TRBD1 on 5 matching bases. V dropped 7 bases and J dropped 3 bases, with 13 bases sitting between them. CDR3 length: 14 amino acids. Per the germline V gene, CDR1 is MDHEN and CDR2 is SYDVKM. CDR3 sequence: CASKVQDHYNEQFF. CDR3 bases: TGTGCCAGCAAAGTACAGGACCACTACAATGAGCAGTTCTTC.

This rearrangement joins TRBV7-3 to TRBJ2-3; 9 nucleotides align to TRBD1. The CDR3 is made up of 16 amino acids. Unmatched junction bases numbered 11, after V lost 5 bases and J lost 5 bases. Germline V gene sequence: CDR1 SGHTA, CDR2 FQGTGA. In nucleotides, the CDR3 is TGTGCCAGCAGCCACACCGGGACAGGGTTGGGAGATACGCAGTATTTT. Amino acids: CASSHTGTGLGDTQYF. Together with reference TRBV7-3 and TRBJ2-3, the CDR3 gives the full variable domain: GAGVSQTPSNKVTEKGKYVELRCDPISGHTALYWYRQSLGQGPEFLIYFQGTGAADDSGLPNDRFFAVRPEGSVSTLKIQRTERGDSAVYLCASSHTGTGLGDTQYFGPGTRLTVL.